This TCR beta chain was sequenced in a study of T cell responses to AZD1222 COVID-19 vaccine. Notes on the study in general: Regions 160-218 and 743-854 dominated among vaccine-associated CD4 TCRs spanning spike. Clonal diversity was possibly underestimated, and the donors were mostly white British, with more females. The study reported that nearly half of spike-specific TCRs target unmutated variant regions.

The protocol was immunoSEQ multiplex PCR, while the TCRdb copy is restricted to in-frame clones and leaves out a portion. The sample carries 84,000 or so clones, 87% recorded once. Details on this clone: What it binds is not known.

V lost 1 base and J lost 15, with 25 bases in between. This CDR3 is built from 16 residues. Germline assignment: CDR1 LGHDT and CDR2 YNNKEL (reference sequence). This material consisted of peripheral blood, taken on day 0 of AZD1222 vaccination. The TCR was taken from an adult in good health. This chain uses TRBV3-1 (or the pseudogene TRBV3-2) with TRBJ1-5; a weak D match, TRBD1 (5 bases). Here the CDR3 reads CASSQAAGGDQPRLHF. As DNA, the CDR3 is TGTGCCAGCAGCCAAGCAGCGGGGGGAGATCAGCCGAGGCTGCATTTT.